This T cell receptor beta chain was documented in a study of blood T cell repertoires in COVID-19. Study background: The United States, Italy and Spain were the sources of the acute and convalescent COVID-19 samples. T cells, B-cell-depleted T cells, or PBMCs supplied cDNA or gDNA.

Under the authors' procedure: Amplification of reference gene primers was used by the study to estimate nucleated cell counts. The method was immunoSEQ multiplex PCR; TCRdb's version includes in-frame clones alone and lacks a portion of them. V, J and clone size are taken as reported in that table, and D and trimming were inferred from the DNA itself. Of under 300,000 clones in the sample, 80% to 90% were seen once. This TCR was recovered from a woman aged 30 to 39 with active or convalescent COVID-19. Sequencing was performed on peripheral blood.

The CDR3 bases are TGTGCCAGCAGTTGGGACAGGGGGCGAGACGGGGAGCTGTTTTTT. Translated, it gives CASSWDRGRDGELFF. This rearrangement joins TRBV28 to TRBJ2-2; 12 bases line up with TRBD1. The germline V gene encodes CDR1 MDHEN and CDR2 SYDVKM. The CDR3 loop spans 15 amino acids. The V gene end was trimmed by 4 bases and the J gene end by 7 bases; junction bases not matched to a gene: 4.